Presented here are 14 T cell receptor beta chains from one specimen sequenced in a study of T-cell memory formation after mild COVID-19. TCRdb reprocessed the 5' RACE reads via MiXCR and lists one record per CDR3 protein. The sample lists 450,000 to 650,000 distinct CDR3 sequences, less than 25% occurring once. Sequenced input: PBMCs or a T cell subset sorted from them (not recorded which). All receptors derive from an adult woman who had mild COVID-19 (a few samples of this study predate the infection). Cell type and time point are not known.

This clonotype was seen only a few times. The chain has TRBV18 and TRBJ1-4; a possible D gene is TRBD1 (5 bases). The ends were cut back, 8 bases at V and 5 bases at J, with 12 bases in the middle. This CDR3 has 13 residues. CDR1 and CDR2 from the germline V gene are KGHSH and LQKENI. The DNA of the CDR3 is TGTGCCAGCCGCACAGGAAACAATGAAAAACTGTTTTTT. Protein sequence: CASRTGNNEKLFF.

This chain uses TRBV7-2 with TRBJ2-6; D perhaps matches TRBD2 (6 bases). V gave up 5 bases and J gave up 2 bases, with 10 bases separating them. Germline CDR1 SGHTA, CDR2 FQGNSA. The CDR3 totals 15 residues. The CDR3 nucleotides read TGTGCCAGCAGCCCCCGGACTACTGGGGCCAACGTCCTGACTTTC. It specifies CASSPRTTGANVLTF.

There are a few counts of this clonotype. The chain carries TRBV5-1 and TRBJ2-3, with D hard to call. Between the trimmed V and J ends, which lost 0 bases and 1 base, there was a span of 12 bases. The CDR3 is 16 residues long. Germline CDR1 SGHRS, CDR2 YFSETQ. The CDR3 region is CASSLGIQSGTDTQYF. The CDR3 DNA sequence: TGCGCCAGCAGCTTGGGGATCCAATCCGGCACAGATACGCAGTATTTT.

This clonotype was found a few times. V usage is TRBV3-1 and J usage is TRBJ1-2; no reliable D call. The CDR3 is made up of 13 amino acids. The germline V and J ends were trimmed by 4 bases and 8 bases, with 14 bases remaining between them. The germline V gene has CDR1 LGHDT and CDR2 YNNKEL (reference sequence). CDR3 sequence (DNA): TGTGCCAGCAGCCTAAACAGCGTGCAGGGCTACACCTTC. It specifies CASSLNSVQGYTF.

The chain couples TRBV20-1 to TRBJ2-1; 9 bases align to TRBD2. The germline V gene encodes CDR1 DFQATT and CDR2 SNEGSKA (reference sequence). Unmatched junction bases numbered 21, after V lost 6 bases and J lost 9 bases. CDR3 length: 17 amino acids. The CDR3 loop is CSARSRVAGVGVIEQFF. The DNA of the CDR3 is TGCAGTGCCCGTTCCCGGGTAGCGGGAGTTGGAGTTATTGAGCAGTTCTTC.

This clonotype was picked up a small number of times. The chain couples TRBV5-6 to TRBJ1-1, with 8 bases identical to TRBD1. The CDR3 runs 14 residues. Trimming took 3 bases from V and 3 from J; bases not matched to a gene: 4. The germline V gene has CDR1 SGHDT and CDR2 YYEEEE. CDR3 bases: TGTGCCAGCAGCTGGACAGGGAGGTACACTGAAGCTTTCTTT. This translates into CASSWTGRYTEAFF. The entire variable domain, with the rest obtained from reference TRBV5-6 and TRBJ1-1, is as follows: DAGVTQSPTHLIKTRGQQVTLRCSPKSGHDTVSWYQQALGQGPQFIFQYYEEEERQRGNFPDRFSGHQFPNYSSELNVNALLLGDSALYLCASSWTGRYTEAFFGQGTRLTVV.

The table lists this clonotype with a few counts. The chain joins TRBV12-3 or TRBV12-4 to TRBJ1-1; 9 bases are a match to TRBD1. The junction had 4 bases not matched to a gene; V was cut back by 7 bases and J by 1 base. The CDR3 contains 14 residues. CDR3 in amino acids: CASNPGQGNTEAFF. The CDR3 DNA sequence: TGTGCCAGCAACCCGGGACAGGGGAACACTGAAGCTTTCTTT.

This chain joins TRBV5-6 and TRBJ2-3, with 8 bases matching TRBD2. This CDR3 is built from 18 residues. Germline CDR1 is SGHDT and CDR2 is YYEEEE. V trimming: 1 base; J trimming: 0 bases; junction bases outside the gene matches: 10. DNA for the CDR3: TGTGCCAGCAGCTTGTACGCGGGAGGCCCGCCTAGCACAGATACGCAGTATTTT. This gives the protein CASSLYAGGPPSTDTQYF.

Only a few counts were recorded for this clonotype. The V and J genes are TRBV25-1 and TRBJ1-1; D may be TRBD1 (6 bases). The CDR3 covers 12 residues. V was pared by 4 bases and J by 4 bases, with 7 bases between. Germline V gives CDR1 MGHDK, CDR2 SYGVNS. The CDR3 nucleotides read TGTGCCAGCAGTGGGACAGTCACTGAAGCTTTCTTT. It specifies CASSGTVTEAFF.

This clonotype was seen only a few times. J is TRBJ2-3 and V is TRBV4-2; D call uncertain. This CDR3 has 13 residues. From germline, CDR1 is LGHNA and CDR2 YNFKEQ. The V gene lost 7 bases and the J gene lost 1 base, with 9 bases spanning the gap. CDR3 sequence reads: CASTISGTDTQYF. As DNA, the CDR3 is TGTGCCAGCACCATTTCGGGCACAGATACGCAGTATTTT.

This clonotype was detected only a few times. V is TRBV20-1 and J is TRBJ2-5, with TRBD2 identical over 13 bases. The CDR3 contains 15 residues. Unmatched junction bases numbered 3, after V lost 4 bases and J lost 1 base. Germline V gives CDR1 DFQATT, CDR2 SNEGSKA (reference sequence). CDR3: CSAKGLAGTQETQYF. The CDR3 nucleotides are TGCAGTGCTAAGGGACTAGCGGGGACCCAAGAGACCCAGTACTTC.

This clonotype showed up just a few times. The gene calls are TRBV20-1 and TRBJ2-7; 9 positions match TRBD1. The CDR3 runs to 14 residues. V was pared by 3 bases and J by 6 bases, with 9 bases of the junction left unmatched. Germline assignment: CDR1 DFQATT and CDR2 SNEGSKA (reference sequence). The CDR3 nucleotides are TGCAGTGCTAGTGATACGGGACAGGGACCCGAGCAGTACTTC. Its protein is CSASDTGQGPEQYF.

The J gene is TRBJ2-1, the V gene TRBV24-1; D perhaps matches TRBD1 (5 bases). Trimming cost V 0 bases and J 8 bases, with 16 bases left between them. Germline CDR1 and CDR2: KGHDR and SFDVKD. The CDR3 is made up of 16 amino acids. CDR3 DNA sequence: TGTGCCACCAGTGATTTGCCGGGCCAGGGTTCCCATGAGCAGTTCTTC. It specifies CATSDLPGQGSHEQFF.

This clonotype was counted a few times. As DNA, the CDR3 is TGTGCCAGCAGTTCCAACTCCGGGGGGCTACGTGAGCAGTTCTTC. Protein: CASSSNSGGLREQFF. The chain links TRBV27 to TRBJ2-1, with D perhaps matching TRBD2 (7 bases). The CDR3 contains 15 residues. In germline, CDR1 is MNHEY, CDR2 SMNVEV (reference sequence). Trimming stripped 4 bases from V and 9 bases from J, with 19 bases between.